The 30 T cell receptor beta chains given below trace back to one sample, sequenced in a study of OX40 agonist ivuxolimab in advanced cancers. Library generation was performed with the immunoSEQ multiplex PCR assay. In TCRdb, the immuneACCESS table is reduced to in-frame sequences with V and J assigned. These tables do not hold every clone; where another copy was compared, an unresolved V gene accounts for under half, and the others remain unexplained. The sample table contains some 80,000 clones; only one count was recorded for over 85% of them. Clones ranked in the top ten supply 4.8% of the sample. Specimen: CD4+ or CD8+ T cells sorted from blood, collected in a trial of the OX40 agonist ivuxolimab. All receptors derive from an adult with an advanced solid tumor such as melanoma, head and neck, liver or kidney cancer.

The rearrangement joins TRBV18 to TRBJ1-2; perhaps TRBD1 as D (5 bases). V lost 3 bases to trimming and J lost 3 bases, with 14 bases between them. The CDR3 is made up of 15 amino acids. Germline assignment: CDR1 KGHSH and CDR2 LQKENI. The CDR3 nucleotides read TGTGCCAGCTCACCCGGCAGGGAGAGACACTATGGCTACACCTTC. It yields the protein CASSPGRERHYGYTF. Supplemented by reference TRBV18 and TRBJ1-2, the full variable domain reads NAGVMQNPRHLVRRRGQEARLRCSPMKGHSHVYWYRQLPEEGLKFMVYLQKENIIDESGMPKERFSAEFPKEGPSILRIQQVVRGDSAAYFCASSPGRERHYGYTFGSGTRLTVV.

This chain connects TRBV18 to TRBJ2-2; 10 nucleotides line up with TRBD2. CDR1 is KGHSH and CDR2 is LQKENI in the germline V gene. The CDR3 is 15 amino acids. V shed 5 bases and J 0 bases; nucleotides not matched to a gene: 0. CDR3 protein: CASSTSGANTGELFF. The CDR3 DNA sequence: TGTGCCAGCTCAACTAGCGGGGCGAACACCGGGGAGCTGTTTTTT.

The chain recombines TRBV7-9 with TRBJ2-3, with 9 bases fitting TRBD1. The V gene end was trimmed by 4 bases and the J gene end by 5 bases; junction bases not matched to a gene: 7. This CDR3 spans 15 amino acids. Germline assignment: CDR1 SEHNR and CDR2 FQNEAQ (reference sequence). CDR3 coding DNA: TGTGCCAGCAGCTACCGGGACAGGGATGGAGATACGCAGTATTTT. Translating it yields CASSYRDRDGDTQYF.

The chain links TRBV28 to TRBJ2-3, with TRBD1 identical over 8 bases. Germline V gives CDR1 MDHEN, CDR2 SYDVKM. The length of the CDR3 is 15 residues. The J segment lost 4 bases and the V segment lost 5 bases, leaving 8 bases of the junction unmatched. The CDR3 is CASSTPGQAPDTQYF. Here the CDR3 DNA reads TGTGCCAGCAGTACGCCGGGACAGGCGCCAGATACGCAGTATTTT.

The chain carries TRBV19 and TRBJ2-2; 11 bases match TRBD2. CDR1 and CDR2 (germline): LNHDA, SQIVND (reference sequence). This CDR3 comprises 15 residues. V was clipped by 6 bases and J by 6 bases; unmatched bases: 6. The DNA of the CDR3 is TGTGCCAGTAGGGGTAGCGGGAGGGGAGCCGGGGAGCTGTTTTTT. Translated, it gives CASRGSGRGAGELFF.

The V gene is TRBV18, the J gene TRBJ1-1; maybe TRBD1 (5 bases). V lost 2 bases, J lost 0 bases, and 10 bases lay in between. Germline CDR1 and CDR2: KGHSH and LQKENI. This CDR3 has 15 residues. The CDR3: CASSPREGMNTEAFF. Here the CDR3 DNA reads TGTGCCAGCTCACCAAGAGAGGGGATGAACACTGAAGCTTTCTTT.

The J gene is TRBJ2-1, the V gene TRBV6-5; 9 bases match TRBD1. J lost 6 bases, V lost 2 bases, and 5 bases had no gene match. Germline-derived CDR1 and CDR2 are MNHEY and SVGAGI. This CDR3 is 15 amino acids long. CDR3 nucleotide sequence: TGTGCCAGCAGTTACAGGCGACAGGGGGTCAATGAGCAGTTCTTC. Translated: CASSYRRQGVNEQFF.

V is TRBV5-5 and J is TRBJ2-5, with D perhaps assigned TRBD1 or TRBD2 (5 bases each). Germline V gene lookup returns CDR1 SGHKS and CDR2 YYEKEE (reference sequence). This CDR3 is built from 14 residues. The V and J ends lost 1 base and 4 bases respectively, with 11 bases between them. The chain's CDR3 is CASSLYEGIETQYF. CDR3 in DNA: TGTGCCAGCAGCTTGTATGAGGGGATAGAGACCCAGTACTTC.

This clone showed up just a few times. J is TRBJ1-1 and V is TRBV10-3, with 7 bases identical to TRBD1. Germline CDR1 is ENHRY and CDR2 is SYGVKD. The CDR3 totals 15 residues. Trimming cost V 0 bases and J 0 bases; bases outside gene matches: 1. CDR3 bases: TGTGCCATCAGTGAGTCTGGGACAGTGAACACTGAAGCTTTCTTT. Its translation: CAISESGTVNTEAFF.

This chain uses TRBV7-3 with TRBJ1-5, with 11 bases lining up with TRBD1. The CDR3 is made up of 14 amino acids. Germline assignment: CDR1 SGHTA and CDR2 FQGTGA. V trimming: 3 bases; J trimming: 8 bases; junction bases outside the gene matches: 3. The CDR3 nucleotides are TGTGCCAGCAGCTTCGGACAGGGGGCTGAGCCCCAGCATTTT. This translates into CASSFGQGAEPQHF.

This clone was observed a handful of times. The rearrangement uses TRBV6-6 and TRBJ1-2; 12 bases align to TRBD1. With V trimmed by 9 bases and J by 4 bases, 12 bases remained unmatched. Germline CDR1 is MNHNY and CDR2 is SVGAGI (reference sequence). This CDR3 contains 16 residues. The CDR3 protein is CASTPGQGASVYGYTF. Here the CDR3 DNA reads TGTGCCAGTACACCGGGACAGGGGGCCTCAGTCTATGGCTACACCTTC.

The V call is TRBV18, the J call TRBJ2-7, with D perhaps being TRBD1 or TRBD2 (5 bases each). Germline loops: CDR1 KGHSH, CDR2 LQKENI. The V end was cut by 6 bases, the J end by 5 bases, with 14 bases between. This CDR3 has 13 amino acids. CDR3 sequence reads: CASSPGRRDEQYF. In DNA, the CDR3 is TGTGCCAGCTCGCCAGGGAGAAGGGACGAGCAGTACTTC.

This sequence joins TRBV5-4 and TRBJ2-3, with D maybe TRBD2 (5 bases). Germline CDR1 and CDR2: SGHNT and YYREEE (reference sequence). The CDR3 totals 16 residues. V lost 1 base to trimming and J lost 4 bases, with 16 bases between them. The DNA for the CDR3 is TGTGCCAGCAGCTTGCCCGGGAAAGGACGGCCAGATACGCAGTATTTT. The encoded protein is CASSLPGKGRPDTQYF.

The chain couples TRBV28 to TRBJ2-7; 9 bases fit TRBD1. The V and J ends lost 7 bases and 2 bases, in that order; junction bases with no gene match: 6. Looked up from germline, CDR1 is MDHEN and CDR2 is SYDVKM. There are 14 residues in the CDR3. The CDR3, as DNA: TGTGCCAGCAATGGACAGGGGAGCACCTACGAGCAGTACTTC. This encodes CASNGQGSTYEQYF. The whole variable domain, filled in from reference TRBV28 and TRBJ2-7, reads DVKVTQSSRYLVKRTGEKVFLECVQDMDHENMFWYRQDPGLGLRLIYFSYDVKMKEKGDIPEGYSVSREKKERFSLILESASTNQTSMYLCASNGQGSTYEQYFGPGTRLTVT.

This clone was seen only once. The DNA for the CDR3 is TGTGCCACCAGCAGTAGGACAGGGGGCTATGGCTACACCTTC. Residues: CATSSRTGGYGYTF. The genes are TRBV15 and TRBJ1-2; TRBD1 matches 10 bases. The CDR3 consists of 14 residues. CDR1 is LNHNV, CDR2 YYDKDF, per germline (reference sequence). The V gene end was trimmed by 3 bases and the J gene end by 4 bases; junction bases not matched to a gene: 2.

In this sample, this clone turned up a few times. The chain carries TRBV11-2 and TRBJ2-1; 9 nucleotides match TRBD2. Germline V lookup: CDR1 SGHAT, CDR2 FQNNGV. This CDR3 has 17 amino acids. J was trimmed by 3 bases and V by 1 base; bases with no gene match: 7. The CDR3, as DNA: TGTGCCAGCAGCTTAGGGGGTGCGCGGGAGGGCTACAATGAGCAGTTCTTC. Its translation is CASSLGGAREGYNEQFF.

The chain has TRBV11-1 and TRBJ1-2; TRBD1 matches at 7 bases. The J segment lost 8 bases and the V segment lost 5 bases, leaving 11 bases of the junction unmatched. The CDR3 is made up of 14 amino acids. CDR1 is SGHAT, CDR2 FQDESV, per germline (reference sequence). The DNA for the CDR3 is TGTGCCAGCAGCCCTGACAGGGCCGCGGGGGGCTACACCTTC. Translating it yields CASSPDRAAGGYTF.

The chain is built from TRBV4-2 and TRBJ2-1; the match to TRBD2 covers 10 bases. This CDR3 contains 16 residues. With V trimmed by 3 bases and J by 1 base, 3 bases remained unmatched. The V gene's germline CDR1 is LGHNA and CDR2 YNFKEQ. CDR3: CASSQLAGGSYNEQFF. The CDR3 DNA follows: TGTGCCAGCAGCCAGTTAGCGGGAGGTTCCTACAATGAGCAGTTCTTC.

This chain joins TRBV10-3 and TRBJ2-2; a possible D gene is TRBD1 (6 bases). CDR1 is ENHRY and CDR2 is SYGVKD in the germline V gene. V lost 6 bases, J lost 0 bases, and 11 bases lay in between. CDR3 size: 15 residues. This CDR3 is CAISDGQTNTGELFF. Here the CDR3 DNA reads TGTGCCATCAGCGACGGACAGACGAACACCGGGGAGCTGTTTTTT.

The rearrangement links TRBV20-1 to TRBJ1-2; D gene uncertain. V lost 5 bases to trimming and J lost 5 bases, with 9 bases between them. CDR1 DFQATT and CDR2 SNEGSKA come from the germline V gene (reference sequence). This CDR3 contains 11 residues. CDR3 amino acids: CSAGREYGYTF. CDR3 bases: TGCAGTGCTGGACGGGAATATGGCTACACCTTC.

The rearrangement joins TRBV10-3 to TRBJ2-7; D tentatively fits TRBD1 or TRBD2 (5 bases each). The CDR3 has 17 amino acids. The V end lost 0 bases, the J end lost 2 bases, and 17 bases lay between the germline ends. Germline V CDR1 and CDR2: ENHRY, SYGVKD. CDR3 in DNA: TGTGCCATCAGTGAGTCGAGGGGTCCCACAGAGCCCTACGAGCAGTACTTC. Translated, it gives CAISESRGPTEPYEQYF.

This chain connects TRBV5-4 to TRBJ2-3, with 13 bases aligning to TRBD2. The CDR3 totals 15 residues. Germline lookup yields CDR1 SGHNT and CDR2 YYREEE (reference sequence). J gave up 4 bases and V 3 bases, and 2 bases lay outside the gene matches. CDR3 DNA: TGTGCCAGCAGCTCAGGACTAGCGGGAGCAGATACGCAGTATTTT. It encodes CASSSGLAGADTQYF.

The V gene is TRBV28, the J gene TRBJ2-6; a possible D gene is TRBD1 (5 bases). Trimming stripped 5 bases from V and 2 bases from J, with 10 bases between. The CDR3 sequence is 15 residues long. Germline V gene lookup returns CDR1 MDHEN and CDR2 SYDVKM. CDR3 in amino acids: CASSPAGPGANVLTF. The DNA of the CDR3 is TGTGCCAGCAGTCCTGCAGGGCCTGGGGCCAACGTCCTGACTTTC.

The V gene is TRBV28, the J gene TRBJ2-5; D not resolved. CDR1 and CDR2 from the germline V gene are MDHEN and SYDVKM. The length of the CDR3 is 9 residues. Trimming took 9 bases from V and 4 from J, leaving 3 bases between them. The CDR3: CARRETQYF. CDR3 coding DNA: TGTGCCAGGCGAGAGACCCAGTACTTC. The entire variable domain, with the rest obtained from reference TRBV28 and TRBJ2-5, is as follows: DVKVTQSSRYLVKRTGEKVFLECVQDMDHENMFWYRQDPGLGLRLIYFSYDVKMKEKGDIPEGYSVSREKKERFSLILESASTNQTSMYLCARRETQYFGPGTRLLVL.

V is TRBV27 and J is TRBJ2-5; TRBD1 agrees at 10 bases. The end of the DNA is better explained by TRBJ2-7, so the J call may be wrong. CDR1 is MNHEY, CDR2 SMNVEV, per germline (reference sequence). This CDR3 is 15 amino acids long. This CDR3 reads CASSPRQGALYEQYF. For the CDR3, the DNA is TGTGCCAGCAGTCCCAGACAGGGGGCGCTTTACGAGCAGTACTTC.

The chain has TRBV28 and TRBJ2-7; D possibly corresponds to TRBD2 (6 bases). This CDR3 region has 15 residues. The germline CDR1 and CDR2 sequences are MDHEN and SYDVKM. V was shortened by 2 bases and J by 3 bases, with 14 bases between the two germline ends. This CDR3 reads CASSLDGARGYEQYF. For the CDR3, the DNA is TGTGCCAGCAGTTTAGACGGAGCGCGGGGCTACGAGCAGTACTTC.

The DNA of the CDR3 is TGTGCCAGCAGGCTGTGGGGACAGACCGCTCAAGAGACCCAGTACTTC. It codes for CASRLWGQTAQETQYF. The chain joins TRBV5-8 to TRBJ2-5; 7 bases line up with TRBD1. The trim removed 5 bases at V and 2 bases at J, leaving 12 bases unmatched. CDR3 length equals 16 residues. Germline V gives CDR1 SGHTS, CDR2 YDEGEE.

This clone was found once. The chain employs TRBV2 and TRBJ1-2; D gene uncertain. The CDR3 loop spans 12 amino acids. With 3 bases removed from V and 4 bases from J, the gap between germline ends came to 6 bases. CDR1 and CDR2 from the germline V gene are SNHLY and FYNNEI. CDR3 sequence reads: CASSDSFYGYTF. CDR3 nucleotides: TGTGCCAGCAGTGACAGCTTCTATGGCTACACCTTC.

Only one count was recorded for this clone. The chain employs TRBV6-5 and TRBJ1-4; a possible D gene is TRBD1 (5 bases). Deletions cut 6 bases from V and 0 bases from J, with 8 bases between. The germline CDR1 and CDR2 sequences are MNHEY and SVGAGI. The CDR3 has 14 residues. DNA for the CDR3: TGTGCCAGCAGGGGGACGGCAACTAATGAAAAACTGTTTTTT. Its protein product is CASRGTATNEKLFF.

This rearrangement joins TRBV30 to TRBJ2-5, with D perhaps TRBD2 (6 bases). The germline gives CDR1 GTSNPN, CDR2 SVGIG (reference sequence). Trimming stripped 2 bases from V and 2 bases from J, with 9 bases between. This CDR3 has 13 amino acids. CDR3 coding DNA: TGTGCCTGGAGTCTGGGACTTCAAGAGACCCAGTACTTC. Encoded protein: CAWSLGLQETQYF.